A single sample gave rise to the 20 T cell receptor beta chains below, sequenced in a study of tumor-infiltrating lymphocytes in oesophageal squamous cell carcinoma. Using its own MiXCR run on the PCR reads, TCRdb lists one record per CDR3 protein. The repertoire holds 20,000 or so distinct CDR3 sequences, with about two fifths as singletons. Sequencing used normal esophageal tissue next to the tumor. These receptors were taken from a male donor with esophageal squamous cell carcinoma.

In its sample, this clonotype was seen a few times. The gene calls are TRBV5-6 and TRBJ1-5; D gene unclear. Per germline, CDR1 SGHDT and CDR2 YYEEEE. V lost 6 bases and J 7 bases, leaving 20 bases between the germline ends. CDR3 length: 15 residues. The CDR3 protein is CASTFSGRRRQPQHF. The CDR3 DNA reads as TGTGCCAGCACCTTCTCCGGGCGCCGAAGGCAGCCCCAGCATTTT.

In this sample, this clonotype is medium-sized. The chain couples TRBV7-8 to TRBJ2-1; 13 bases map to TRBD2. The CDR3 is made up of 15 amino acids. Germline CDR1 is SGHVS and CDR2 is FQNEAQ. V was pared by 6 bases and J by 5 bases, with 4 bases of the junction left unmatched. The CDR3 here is CASRQGLAGNNEQFF. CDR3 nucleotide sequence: TGTGCCAGCAGACAGGGACTAGCGGGGAACAATGAGCAGTTCTTC.

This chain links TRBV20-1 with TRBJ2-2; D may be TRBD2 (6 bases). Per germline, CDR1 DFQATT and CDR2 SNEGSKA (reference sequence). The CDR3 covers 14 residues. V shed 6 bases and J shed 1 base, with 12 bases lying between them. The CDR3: CSATLALNTGELFF. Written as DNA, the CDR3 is TGCAGTGCCACCCTAGCGCTGAACACCGGGGAGCTGTTTTTT.

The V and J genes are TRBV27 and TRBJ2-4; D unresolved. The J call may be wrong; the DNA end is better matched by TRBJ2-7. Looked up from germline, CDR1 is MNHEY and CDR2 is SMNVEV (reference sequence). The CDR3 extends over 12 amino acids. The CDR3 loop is CASTDGAYEQYF. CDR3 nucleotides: TGTGCCAGCACCGACGGAGCCTACGAGCAGTACTTC.

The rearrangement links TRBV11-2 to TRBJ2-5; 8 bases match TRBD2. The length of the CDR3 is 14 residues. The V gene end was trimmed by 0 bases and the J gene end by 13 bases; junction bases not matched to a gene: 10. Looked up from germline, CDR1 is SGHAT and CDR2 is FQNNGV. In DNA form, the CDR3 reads TGTGCCAGCAGCTTAGATCTTACTAGCGGACCGCGGTACTTC. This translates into CASSLDLTSGPRYF. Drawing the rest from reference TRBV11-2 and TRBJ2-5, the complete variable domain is EAGVAQSPRYKIIEKRQSVAFWCNPISGHATLYWYQQILGQGPKLLIQFQNNGVVDDSQLPKDRFSAERLKGVDSTLKIQPAKLEDSAVYLCASSLDLTSGPRYFGPGTRLLVL.

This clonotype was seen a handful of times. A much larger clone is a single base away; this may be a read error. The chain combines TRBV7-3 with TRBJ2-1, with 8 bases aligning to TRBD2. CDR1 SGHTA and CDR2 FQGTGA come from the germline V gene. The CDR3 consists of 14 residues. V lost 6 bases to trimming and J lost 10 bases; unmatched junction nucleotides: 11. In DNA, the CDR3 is TGTGCCAGCAGACCCAGCGGGGGCTCCTACGAGCAGTTCTTC. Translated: CASRPSGGSYEQFF.

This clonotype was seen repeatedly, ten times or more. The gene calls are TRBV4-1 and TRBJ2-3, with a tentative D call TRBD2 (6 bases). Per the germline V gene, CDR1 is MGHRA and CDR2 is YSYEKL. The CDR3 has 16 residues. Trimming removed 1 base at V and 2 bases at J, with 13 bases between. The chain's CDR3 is CASSQVFGSPTDTQYF. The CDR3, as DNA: TGCGCCAGCAGCCAAGTTTTCGGGAGCCCCACAGATACGCAGTATTTT.

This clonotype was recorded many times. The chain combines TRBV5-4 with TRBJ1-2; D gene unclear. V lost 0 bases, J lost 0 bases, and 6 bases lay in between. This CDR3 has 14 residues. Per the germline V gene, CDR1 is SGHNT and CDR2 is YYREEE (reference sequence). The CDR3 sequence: CASSLDSANYGYTF. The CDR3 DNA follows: TGTGCCAGCAGCTTGGACAGTGCTAACTATGGCTACACCTTC.

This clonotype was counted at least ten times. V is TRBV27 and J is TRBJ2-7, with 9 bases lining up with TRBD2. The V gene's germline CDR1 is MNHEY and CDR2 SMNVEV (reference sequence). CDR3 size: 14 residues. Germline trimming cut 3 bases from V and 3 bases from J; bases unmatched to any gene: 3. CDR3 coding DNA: TGTGCCAGCAGTTTTTATAGCGGGAGCTACGAGCAGTACTTC. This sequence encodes CASSFYSGSYEQYF.

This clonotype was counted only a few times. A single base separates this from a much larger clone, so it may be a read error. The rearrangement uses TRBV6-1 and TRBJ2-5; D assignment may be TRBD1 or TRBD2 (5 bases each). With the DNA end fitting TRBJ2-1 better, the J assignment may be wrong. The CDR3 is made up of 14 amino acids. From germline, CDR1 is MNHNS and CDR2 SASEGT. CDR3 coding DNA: TGTGCCAGCTGGGGCGGGCGCCACCCCTACGAGCAGTTCTTC. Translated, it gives CASWGGRHPYEQFF.

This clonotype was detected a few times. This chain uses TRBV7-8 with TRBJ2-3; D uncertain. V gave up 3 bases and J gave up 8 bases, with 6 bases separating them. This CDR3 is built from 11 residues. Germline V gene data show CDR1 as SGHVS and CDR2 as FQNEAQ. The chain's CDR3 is CASSFSVTQYF. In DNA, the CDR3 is TGTGCCAGCAGCTTCTCAGTTACGCAGTATTTT.

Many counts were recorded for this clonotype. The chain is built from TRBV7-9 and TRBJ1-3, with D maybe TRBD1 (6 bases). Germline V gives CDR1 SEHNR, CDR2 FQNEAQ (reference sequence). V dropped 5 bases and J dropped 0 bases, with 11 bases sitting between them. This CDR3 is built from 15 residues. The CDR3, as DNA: TGTGCCAGCAGCCCGGGGGCGTACTCTGGAAACACCATATATTTT. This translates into CASSPGAYSGNTIYF.

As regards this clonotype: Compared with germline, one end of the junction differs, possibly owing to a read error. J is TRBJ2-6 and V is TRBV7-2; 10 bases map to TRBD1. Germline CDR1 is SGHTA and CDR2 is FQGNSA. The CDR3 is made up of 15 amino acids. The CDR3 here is CASSRQGASNSPLHF. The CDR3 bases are TGTGCCAGCAGCCGACAGGGGGCCAGTAATTCACCCCTCCACTTC. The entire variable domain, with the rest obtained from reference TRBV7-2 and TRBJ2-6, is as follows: GAGVSQSPSNKVTEKGKDVELRCDPISGHTALYWYRQSLGQGLEFLIYFQGNSAPDKSGLPSDRFSAERTGGSVSTLTIQRTQQEDSAVYLCASSRQGASNSPLHFGAGSRLTVL.

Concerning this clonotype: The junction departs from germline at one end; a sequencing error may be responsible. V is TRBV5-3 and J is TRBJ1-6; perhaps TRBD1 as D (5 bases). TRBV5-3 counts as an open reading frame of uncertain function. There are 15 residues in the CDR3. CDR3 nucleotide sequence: TGTGCCAGCAGCTTGGGAGGGACGGCCTATTCACCCCTCCACTTT. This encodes CASSLGGTAYSPLHF.

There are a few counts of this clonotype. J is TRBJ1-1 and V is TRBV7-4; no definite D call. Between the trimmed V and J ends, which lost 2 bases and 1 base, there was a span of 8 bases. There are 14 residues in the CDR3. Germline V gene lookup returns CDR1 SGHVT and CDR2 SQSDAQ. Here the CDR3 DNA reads TGTGCCAGCAGCTTATTCCCGGGGAACACTGAAGCTTTCTTT. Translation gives CASSLFPGNTEAFF.

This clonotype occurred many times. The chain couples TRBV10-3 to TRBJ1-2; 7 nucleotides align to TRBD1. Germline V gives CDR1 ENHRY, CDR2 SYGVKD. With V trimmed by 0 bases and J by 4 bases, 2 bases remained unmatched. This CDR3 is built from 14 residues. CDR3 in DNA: TGTGCCATCAGTGAGTCGGGGACAGTCTATGGCTACACCTTC. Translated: CAISESGTVYGYTF.

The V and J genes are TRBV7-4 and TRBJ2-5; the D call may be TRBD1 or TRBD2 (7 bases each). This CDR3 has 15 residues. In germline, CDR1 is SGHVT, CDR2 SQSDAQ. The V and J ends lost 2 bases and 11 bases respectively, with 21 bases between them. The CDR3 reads CASSLQGGQYNEQYF. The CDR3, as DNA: TGTGCCAGCAGCTTACAGGGGGGGCAGTACAATGAGCAGTACTTC.

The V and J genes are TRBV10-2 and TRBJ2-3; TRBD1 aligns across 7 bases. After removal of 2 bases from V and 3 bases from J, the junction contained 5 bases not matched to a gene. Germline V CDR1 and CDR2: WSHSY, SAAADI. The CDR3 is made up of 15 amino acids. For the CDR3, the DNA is TGCGCCAGCAGTGAGGAACAGGGGCGTACAGATACGCAGTATTTT. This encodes CASSEEQGRTDTQYF.

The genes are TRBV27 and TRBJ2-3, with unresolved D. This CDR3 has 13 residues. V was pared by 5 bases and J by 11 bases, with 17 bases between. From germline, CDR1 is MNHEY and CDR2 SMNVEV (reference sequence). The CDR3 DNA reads TGTGCCAGCAGTCTGCCCGGCCGCAATGAGCAGTATTTT. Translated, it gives CASSLPGRNEQYF.

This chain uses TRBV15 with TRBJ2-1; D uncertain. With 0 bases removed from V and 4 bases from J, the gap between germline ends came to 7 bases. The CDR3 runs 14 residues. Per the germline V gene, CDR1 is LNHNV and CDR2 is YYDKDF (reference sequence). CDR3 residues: CATSRDLGYNEQFF. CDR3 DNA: TGTGCCACCAGCAGAGATCTCGGATACAATGAGCAGTTCTTC.